One TCR beta chain is described in this entry. Its cognate antigen has yet to be identified. One base away there is no much larger clone; base qualities are not given. The data originate from a study of CD8+ T cells in alopecia areata (dated by TCRdb to 2016 to 2019). At the level of the whole study: In both human patients and the C3H/HeJ mouse model, the study applied high-throughput TCRbeta sequencing to look at T cell clonal expansion in alopecia areata. Human TCRbeta sequencing covered scalp tissue and sorted CD4+ and CD8+ peripheral blood T cells from patchy and totalis/universalis alopecia areata patients and healthy controls. Scalp clonality was compared among normal scalp (n=4), patchy alopecia areata scalp (n=8), and alopecia totalis/universalis scalp (n=8). RNA was extracted with the PAXgene miRNA kit for fixed scalp, the miRNeasy kit for PBMCs, and the RNeasy kit for mouse skin. immunoSEQ multiplex PCR using 35 Vbeta forward primers and 13 Jbeta reverse primers was used to amplify TCRbeta CDR3 regions. Paper-wide results and their limitations: Lesional scalp, especially in alopecia totalis/universalis, showed higher clonality and more expanded CD8+ clones than normal scalp, suggesting antigenic drive. Compared with mice, TCR sequences shared between patients were less clear, possibly partly because of HLA diversity across the patient population. Scalp TCR repertoire analysis is complicated because resident alphabeta T cells in normal human skin are also sequenced, whereas mouse skin is dominated by gammadelta T cells.

To prepare the library, the immunoSEQ multiplex PCR assay was applied. For TCR sequencing, RNA was extracted from every sample and reverse transcribed into cDNA to serve as template. First-strand cDNA was synthesized using SuperScript III with a 2:1 mix of oligo-dT and random hexamers. A synthetic immune receptor repertoire was used to gauge amplification bias, and whatever bias remained was removed computationally. The published analysis was carried out like this. Raw reads were preprocessed to remove errors, and CDR3 was defined by IMGT conventions from the conserved cysteine to phenylalanine. Clonality was calculated as 1 minus Shannon entropy normalized by log2 of the number of productive unique TCRs. CD4 or CD8 identity of scalp clones was inferred by cross-referencing scalp TCRbeta sequences with sorted blood CD4 and CD8 repertoires. TCRdb mirrors the immuneACCESS table, restricted to in-frame sequences. Some clones are absent from its copies; in checked studies, under half trace to an unresolved V gene, and the reason for the others is unknown. V and J calls plus clone size are reproduced from that table; the DNA served to infer D and trimming. The sample has about 200,000 clones on record, roughly 56% of them singletons. Approximately 4.9% of the sample belongs to the ten largest clones.

PBMCs were separated by density centrifugation and stained for CD3, CD4 and CD8, after which CD4+ and CD8+ T cells were sorted on a FACSAria. Scalp biopsies and blood samples were obtained from unaffected controls. Sequencing input: CD8+ T cells sorted from blood. The clonotype was recovered from a human donor in good health.

The CDR3 protein sequence reads: CASSSGLAGVDEQYF. The DNA sequence reads TGTGCCAGCAGCTCGGGACTAGCGGGGGTGGACGAGCAGTACTTC. This chain is built from TRBV7-3 and TRBJ2-7, with 14 bases aligning to TRBD2. Reading the germline V gene gives CDR1 SGHTA and CDR2 FQGTGA. There are 15 amino acids in the CDR3, from cysteine to phenylalanine inclusive. Only CDR3 DNA remains: 45 bases, in frame from the first base. V ends up 4 bases short and J 5 bases short, with an unmatched junction base count of 4.